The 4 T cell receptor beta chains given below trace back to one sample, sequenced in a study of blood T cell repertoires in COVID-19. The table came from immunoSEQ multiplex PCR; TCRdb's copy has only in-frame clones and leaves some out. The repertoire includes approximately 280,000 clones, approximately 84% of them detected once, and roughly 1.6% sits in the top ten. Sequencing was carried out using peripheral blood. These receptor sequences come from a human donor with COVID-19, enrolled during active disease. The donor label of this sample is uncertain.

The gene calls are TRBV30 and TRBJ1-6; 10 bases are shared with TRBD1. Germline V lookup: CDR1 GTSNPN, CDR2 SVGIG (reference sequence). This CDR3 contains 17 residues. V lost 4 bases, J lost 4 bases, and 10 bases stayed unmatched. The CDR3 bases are TGTGCCTGGATCCCACGGGACAGGGGCGAGTATAATTCACCCCTCCACTTT. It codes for CAWIPRDRGEYNSPLHF.

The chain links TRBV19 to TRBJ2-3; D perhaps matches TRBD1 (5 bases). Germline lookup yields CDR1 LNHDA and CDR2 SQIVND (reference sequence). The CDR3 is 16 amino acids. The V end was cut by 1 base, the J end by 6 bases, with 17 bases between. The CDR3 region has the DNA TGTGCCAGTAGTATAGGGGGAACAGGTGGCATGGATACGCAGTATTTT. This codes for CASSIGGTGGMDTQYF.

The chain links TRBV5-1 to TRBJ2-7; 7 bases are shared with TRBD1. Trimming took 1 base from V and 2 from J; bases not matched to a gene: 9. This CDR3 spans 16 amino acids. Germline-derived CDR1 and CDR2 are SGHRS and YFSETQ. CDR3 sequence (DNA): TGCGCCAGCAGCTTGAATCCGGTAGGGGGCCCCTACGAGCAGTACTTC. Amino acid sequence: CASSLNPVGGPYEQYF.

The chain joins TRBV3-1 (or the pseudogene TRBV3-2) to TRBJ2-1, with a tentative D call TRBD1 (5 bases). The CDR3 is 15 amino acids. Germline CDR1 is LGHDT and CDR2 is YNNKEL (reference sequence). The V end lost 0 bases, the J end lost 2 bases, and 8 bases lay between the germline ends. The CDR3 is CASSQEGVPYNEQFF. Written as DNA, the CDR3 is TGTGCCAGCAGCCAAGAAGGGGTCCCCTACAATGAGCAGTTCTTC.